This is a list of T cell receptor beta chains from one sample in a study of OX40 agonist ivuxolimab in advanced cancers. TCRdb's table, derived via immunoSEQ multiplex PCR, lists solely in-frame clones and lacks some. The table lists tens of thousands of clones, around 93% of them singletons. The sequencing here drew on CD4+ or CD8+ T cells sorted from blood, taken in a trial of the OX40 agonist ivuxolimab. The receptors shown here come from an adult with an advanced solid tumor such as melanoma, head and neck, liver or kidney cancer. The CDR3 runs from the conserved cysteine through the conserved F or W. The order of the fields is D gene, clone size, J gene, V gene, CDR3 length, CDR3 protein, CDR3 DNA. A D gene is named only where the DNA matches it firmly. Clone size is not always given. Where it is, it says once, few, many or a class for expanded clones.

NA	NA	TRBJ1-1	TRBV7-6	15	CASSFLGEGDTEAFF	TGTGCCAGCAGCTTTTTGGGCGAGGGGGACACTGAAGCTTTCTTT
TRBD2	NA	TRBJ2-3	TRBV28	18	CASSLWSGGVASTDTQYF	TGTGCCAGCAGTTTATGGAGCGGGGGGGTTGCTAGCACAGATACGCAGTATTTT
NA	NA	TRBJ2-1	TRBV7-9	16	CASSLVSGSSYNEQFF	TGTGCCAGCAGCTTAGTCTCCGGGTCATCTTACAATGAGCAGTTCTTC
NA	NA	TRBJ2-7	TRBV25-1	14	CASSDHGTLYEQYF	TGTGCCAGCAGTGATCATGGGACACTCTACGAGCAGTACTTC
NA	NA	TRBJ2-1	TRBV28	16	CASSLMGSGLNNEQFF	TGTGCCAGCAGTTTAATGGGGTCCGGATTAAACAATGAGCAGTTCTTC
NA	once	TRBJ2-7	TRBV27	15	CASSLSPKSSYEQYF	TGTGCCAGCAGTTTATCGCCAAAAAGCTCCTACGAGCAGTACTTC
NA	NA	TRBJ1-6	TRBV7-9	15	CASSSVDSYNSPLHF	TGTGCCAGCAGCTCGGTTGACTCCTATAATTCACCCCTCCACTTT
TRBD2	once	TRBJ2-5	TRBV4-2	17	CASNIVRTSGHQETQYF	TGTGCCAGCAACATAGTTAGGACTAGCGGACACCAAGAGACCCAGTACTTC
NA	NA	TRBJ2-5	TRBV4-3	15	CASSQGPAYQETQYF	TGCGCCAGCAGCCAAGGGCCAGCGTACCAAGAGACCCAGTACTTC
NA	NA	TRBJ2-7	TRBV5-1	13	CASSLAGYYEQYF	TGCGCCAGCAGCTTGGCAGGGTACTACGAGCAGTACTTC
TRBD2	once	TRBJ2-2	TRBV7-9	15	CASSHSGTNTGELFF	TGTGCCAGCAGCCATAGCGGGACGAACACCGGGGAGCTGTTTTTT
TRBD1	NA	TRBJ2-1	TRBV6-5	15	CASSSGQVGHNEQFF	TGTGCCAGCAGTTCCGGACAGGTCGGCCACAATGAGCAGTTCTTC
TRBD2	NA	TRBJ2-7	TRBV5-6	14	CASSLIAGGYEQYF	TGTGCCAGCAGCTTGATAGCGGGAGGGTACGAGCAGTACTTC
TRBD2	NA	TRBJ2-5	TRBV4-2	21	CASSQDELRPGLAGVGETQYF	TGTGCCAGCAGCCAAGATGAACTGAGACCGGGACTAGCGGGAGTGGGAGAGACCCAGTACTTC
NA	NA	TRBJ2-7	TRBV6-5	14	CASSYSPLSYEQYF	TGTGCCAGCAGTTACTCACCCCTCTCCTACGAGCAGTACTTC
NA	NA	TRBJ2-5	TRBV7-2	11	CASSSMETQYF	TGTGCCAGCAGCTCTATGGAGACCCAGTACTTC
NA	NA	TRBJ2-2	TRBV7-9	14	CASSPTQNTGELFF	TGTGCCAGCAGCCCGACCCAGAACACCGGGGAGCTGTTTTTT
NA	NA	TRBJ2-1	TRBV28	11	CASSPSAEQFF	TGTGCCAGCAGTCCAAGTGCCGAGCAGTTCTTC
TRBD2	NA	TRBJ2-7	TRBV30	13	CAWSVGGTYEQYF	TGTGCCTGGAGTGTGGGGGGGACCTACGAGCAGTACTTC
TRBD2	NA	TRBJ2-5	TRBV7-2	15	CASSLSGGSYETQYF	TGTGCCAGCAGCTTGAGTGGCGGGAGTTACGAGACCCAGTACTTC
NA	NA	TRBJ2-7	TRBV28	13	CASSLYGSYEQYF	TGTGCCAGCAGTCTCTACGGTTCCTACGAGCAGTACTTC
TRBD2	NA	TRBJ2-7	TRBV7-2	13	CASSRGLAGEQYF	TGTGCCAGCAGCCGGGGACTAGCGGGCGAGCAGTACTTC
NA	once	TRBJ1-1	TRBV6-5	14	CASSYGSGNTEAFF	TGTGCCAGCAGTTACGGTAGTGGAAACACTGAAGCTTTCTTT
TRBD2	NA	TRBJ2-5	TRBV5-1	15	CASSRSSGSEETQYF	TGCGCCAGCAGTCGGAGTAGCGGGAGTGAAGAGACCCAGTACTTC
NA	once	TRBJ2-7	TRBV10-3	11	CAIGPGREQYF	TGTGCCATAGGGCCAGGGCGAGAGCAGTACTTC
TRBD2	NA	TRBJ2-2	TRBV28	16	CASKPGTSGNTGELFF	TGTGCCAGCAAACCCGGGACTAGCGGTAACACCGGGGAGCTGTTTTTT
NA	NA	TRBJ2-5	TRBV4-3	20	CASSQDREFDRASFQETQYF	TGCGCCAGCAGCCAAGATCGGGAATTTGACAGAGCAAGCTTCCAAGAGACCCAGTACTTC
TRBD1	NA	TRBJ2-7	TRBV2	14	CASKTDRGQYEQYF	TGTGCCAGCAAGACAGACAGGGGGCAGTACGAGCAGTACTTC
TRBD2	NA	TRBJ2-3	TRBV28	18	CASSPPPTSGRDTDTQYF	TGTGCCAGCAGTCCACCCCCCACTAGCGGGAGAGACACAGATACGCAGTATTTT
NA	NA	TRBJ2-1	TRBV27	13	CASSLQGGNEQFF	TGTGCCAGCAGTTTACAGGGGGGCAATGAGCAGTTCTTC
NA	few	TRBJ2-1	TRBV19	12	CASSIRANEQFF	TGTGCCAGTAGTATTAGGGCCAATGAGCAGTTCTTC
NA	NA	TRBJ2-7	TRBV6-5	15	CASSYLDGSSYEQYF	TGTGCCAGCAGTTACTTGGACGGGTCTTCCTACGAGCAGTACTTC